The source of this T cell receptor beta chain is a study of CD8 T cells in Susac syndrome. The study, taken as a whole, reports: The study recognized that the number of individuals in its TCR sequencing and HLA analysis was relatively small.

Reverse transcription of roughly 0.5 to 1 ug RNA used random hexamers. An immunoSEQ multiplex PCR generated amplified TCR beta CDR3 products spanning 54 Vbeta and 13 Jbeta. TCRdb passed the immunoSEQ multiplex PCR reads through MiXCR, listing each CDR3 protein once. The profile shows almost 450,000 distinct CDR3 sequences, 85% to 90% of them singletons. As concerns this clonotype: Its cognate antigen is unknown.

Control patients had untreated stable or active relapsing-remitting multiple sclerosis by revised McDonald criteria. Through negative isolation, CD4+ and CD8+ T cells were obtained, while TEMRA cells were enriched using FACS. Germline CDR1 is MNHEY and CDR2 is SVGEGT. Trimming shortened V by 7 bases and J by 1 base, and 14 bases separated the two germline ends. This CDR3 spans 14 amino acids. This clonotype originated in a human donor with multiple sclerosis. The chain uses TRBV6-2 or TRBV6-3 and TRBJ2-7; TRBD2 might be the D (6 bases). Sample: CD8+ T cells from PBMCs. The CDR3 spells CASIAGGRSYEQYF. The CDR3 nucleotides are TGTGCCAGCATTGCCGGGGGAAGATCCTACGAGCAGTACTTC.